These 10 T cell receptor beta chains came from one sample sequenced in a study of cytomegalovirus exposure and HLA in healthy donors. The study ran its PCR with 60 Vbeta and 13 Jbeta primers. Clones were read by immunoSEQ multiplex PCR, and TCRdb kept only the in-frame ones, dropping some. This table holds about 160,000 clones. The source material was PBMCs. The receptors come from a man younger than 40 in good health and CMV-seronegative.

The chain has TRBV5-4 and TRBJ2-5; 9 bases line up with TRBD2. With 7 bases clipped from V and 0 bases from J, the junction kept 10 bases outside the gene matches. This CDR3 comprises 16 residues. CDR1 is SGHNT and CDR2 is YYREEE in the germline V gene (reference sequence). DNA of the CDR3: TGTGCCAGCCGGAAGACGGCGGGAGGGTACCAAGAGACCCAGTACTTC. Translated: CASRKTAGGYQETQYF.

The chain has TRBV4-1 and TRBJ1-5, with unresolved D. With 1 base removed from V and 10 bases from J, the gap between germline ends came to 17 bases. The CDR3 length is 15 residues. Looked up from germline, CDR1 is MGHRA and CDR2 is YSYEKL. This chain's CDR3 is CASSQGLSIVVPQHF. CDR3 nucleotides: TGCGCCAGCAGCCAAGGTTTGAGTATCGTGGTCCCCCAGCATTTT.

V gene TRBV28 combines with J gene TRBJ1-2; 11 bases match TRBD1. The CDR3 is 14 residues long. Unmatched junction bases numbered 3, after V lost 6 bases and J lost 3 bases. CDR1 and CDR2 from the germline V gene are MDHEN and SYDVKM. The CDR3 loop reads CASRGTGGDYGYTF. The CDR3 DNA is TGTGCCAGCAGGGGGACAGGGGGGGACTATGGCTACACCTTC.

This sequence joins TRBV5-1 and TRBJ2-1, with 8 bases fitting TRBD1. The CDR3 sequence is 16 residues long. Germline values: CDR1 SGHRS, CDR2 YFSETQ. The J segment lost 3 bases and the V segment lost 4 bases, leaving 9 bases of the junction unmatched. The CDR3 DNA sequence: TGCGCCAGCAGCCCTGGGGGGACAGGAGACTACAATGAGCAGTTCTTC. Residues: CASSPGGTGDYNEQFF.

The chain employs TRBV2 and TRBJ1-4, with D tentatively TRBD1 (5 bases). Germline CDR1 is SNHLY and CDR2 is FYNNEI. Trimming left V 8 bases short and J 8 bases short, with 24 bases between. The CDR3 runs to 16 residues. The CDR3 region is CASAGRSGNYGEKLFF. In DNA, the CDR3 is TGTGCCAGCGCCGGTAGATCAGGGAATTACGGGGAAAAACTGTTTTTT. Full variable domain (missing parts from reference TRBV2 and TRBJ1-4): EPEVTQTPSHQVTQMGQEVILRCVPISNHLYFYWYRQILGQKVEFLVSFYNNEISEKSEIFDDQFSVERPDGSNFTLKIRSTKLEDSAMYFCASAGRSGNYGEKLFFGSGTQLSVL.

The rearrangement links TRBV21-1 to TRBJ2-7; the D call TRBD1 from the table was never checked on the DNA. TRBV21-1 is labeled a pseudogene. The CDR3 runs 15 residues. The CDR3 loop is CASSGRGQGVHEQYF. CDR3 nucleotide sequence: TGTGCCAGCAGCGGAAGAGGACAGGGGGTCCACGAGCAGTACTTC.

This rearrangement joins TRBV19 to TRBJ1-2, with TRBD1 matching 11 bases. Germline V gene lookup returns CDR1 LNHDA and CDR2 SQIVND (reference sequence). Trimming cost V 7 bases and J 5 bases; bases outside gene matches: 12. There are 16 residues in the CDR3. CDR3: CASIPPGQGAGYGYTF. The CDR3, as DNA: TGTGCCAGTATCCCCCCTGGACAGGGGGCAGGGTATGGCTACACCTTC.

This sequence joins TRBV7-7 and TRBJ1-3; D remains unclear. Germline V gives CDR1 SSHAT, CDR2 FNYEAQ (reference sequence). The V end was cut by 5 bases, the J end by 7 bases, with 15 bases between. CDR3 length equals 14 residues. The CDR3 region has the DNA TGTGCCAGCAGCCAGACCTTTACAGCTAACACCATATATTTT. Translation gives CASSQTFTANTIYF. Full variable domain (missing parts from reference TRBV7-7 and TRBJ1-3): GAGVSQSPRYKVTKRGQDVTLRCDPISSHATLYWYQQALGQGPEFLTYFNYEAQPDKSGLPSDRFSAERPEGSISTLTIQRTEQRDSAMYRCASSQTFTANTIYFGEGSWLTVV.

The rearrangement joins TRBV29-1 to TRBJ1-3; no clear D. The CDR3 is made up of 13 amino acids. V was trimmed by 4 bases and J by 0 bases, leaving 7 bases between them. Germline V lookup: CDR1 SQVTM, CDR2 ANQGSEA. In DNA, the CDR3 is TGCAGCGTTGGGGAGGGCTCTGGAAACACCATATATTTT. Protein: CSVGEGSGNTIYF.

V and J are TRBV11-2 and TRBJ2-5, with 9 nucleotides matching TRBD1. The CDR3 has 14 amino acids. Germline V gives CDR1 SGHAT, CDR2 FQNNGV. V trimming: 6 bases; J trimming: 5 bases; junction bases outside the gene matches: 7. The CDR3 nucleotides read TGTGCCAGCAGGCTTACAGGGGGCGAGGAGACCCAGTACTTC. As protein: CASRLTGGEETQYF.